Listed below are T cell receptor beta chains from one sample, sequenced in a study of T cells in pancreatic ductal adenocarcinoma. Assay used: immunoSEQ multiplex PCR; TCRdb lists only in-frame clones, some missing. This table has some 2,500 clones, 84% appearing once. Sample: pancreatic tumor tissue. The receptors here all came from a human donor with pancreatic ductal adenocarcinoma. Each CDR3 is given with its conserved first and last residue. A D gene is named only where the DNA matches it firmly. Where a row states a size, it is once, few, many or the class of an expanded clone; other rows omit it.

>-|TRBJ2-1|TRBV14|-
CASSLLQVSEQFF
TGTGCCAGCAGCCTCTTACAGGTCAGCGAGCAGTTCTTC
>-|TRBJ2-2|TRBV27|-
CASSLPTGELFF
TGTGCCAGCAGTTTACCGACCGGGGAGCTGTTTTTT
>TRBD2|TRBJ2-3|TRBV7-2|-
CASTARGLAGADTQYF
TGTGCCAGCACCGCGAGGGGCCTAGCGGGAGCAGATACGCAGTATTTT
>TRBD1|TRBJ2-7|TRBV28|-
CASSFGTGPTWSDEQYF
TGTGCCAGCAGTTTCGGGACAGGGCCTACTTGGAGCGACGAGCAGTACTTC
>-|TRBJ2-2|TRBV5-4|-
CASSRTAMNTGELFF
TGTGCCAGCAGCCGGACAGCCATGAACACCGGGGAGCTGTTTTTT
>-|TRBJ1-4|TRBV19|-
CASKKQAINEKLFF
TGTGCCAGTAAAAAACAGGCGATTAATGAAAAACTGTTTTTT
>-|TRBJ2-3|TRBV5-8|-
CASSLAMGTGIQVPRDTQYF
TGTGCCAGCAGCCTCGCTATGGGTACCGGGATTCAGGTCCCCAGAGATACGCAGTATTTT
>-|TRBJ2-7|TRBV5-6|-
CASSLAWGGGAKSYEQYF
TGTGCCAGCAGCTTGGCGTGGGGAGGGGGTGCCAAATCCTACGAGCAGTACTTC
>TRBD1|TRBJ2-2|TRBV6-5|-
CASRRGGSSTGELFF
TGTGCCAGCAGGAGAGGGGGCTCTAGCACCGGGGAGCTGTTTTTT
>-|TRBJ2-1|TRBV19|-
CASSITPSGLNEQFF
TGTGCCAGTAGTATAACCCCCTCAGGGTTGAATGAGCAGTTCTTC
>TRBD1|TRBJ2-1|TRBV18|-
CASSPGQNYNEQFF
TGTGCCAGCTCCCCGGGACAGAACTACAATGAGCAGTTCTTC
>-|TRBJ2-7|TRBV18|-
CASSPLTGEQYF
TGTGCCAGCTCACCACTCACCGGGGAGCAGTACTTC
>-|TRBJ1-2|TRBV29-1|-
CSVYRTAGGYTF
TGCAGCGTTTACCGGACAGCCGGTGGCTACACCTTC
>-|TRBJ2-6|TRBV18|once
CASSPSLSGANVLTF
TGTGCCAGCTCACCATCCCTCTCTGGGGCCAACGTCCTGACTTTC
>TRBD1|TRBJ1-2|TRBV5-1|-
CASSFGTGGIYGYTF
TGCGCCAGCAGCTTCGGAACAGGGGGAATCTATGGCTACACCTTC
>TRBD2|TRBJ2-1|TRBV29-1|-
CSGSLAGGGNEQFF
TGCAGCGGGTCACTAGCGGGAGGTGGCAATGAGCAGTTCTTC
>TRBD2|TRBJ2-7|TRBV7-2|-
CASSPRASGQTSSYEQYF
TGTGCCAGCAGCCCGAGGGCTAGCGGGCAGACAAGCTCCTACGAGCAGTACTTC
>-|TRBJ1-1|TRBV5-5|once
CASSFFQEGTEAFF
TGTGCCAGCAGCTTTTTTCAAGAGGGCACTGAAGCTTTCTTT
>-|TRBJ1-4|TRBV9|-
CASSVALRATNEKLFF
TGTGCCAGCAGCGTAGCTCTCCGGGCAACTAATGAAAAACTGTTTTTT
>TRBD2|TRBJ2-7|TRBV2|-
CASSLSSGGTYEQYF
TGTGCCAGCAGCCTATCCAGCGGGGGTACCTACGAGCAGTACTTC
>-|TRBJ1-2|TRBV5-6|few
CASSLARAEAF
TGTGCCAGCAGCTTGGCGAGGGCAGAGGCCTTC
>TRBD1|TRBJ2-2|TRBV4-3|-
CASSHVTGGEHRGAVF
TGCGCCAGCAGCCATGTGACAGGGGGAGAACACCGGGGAGCTGTTTTT
>-|TRBJ1-1|TRBV19|-
CASSIVGELMNTEAFF
TGTGCCAGTAGTATAGTTGGGGAGCTCATGAACACTGAAGCTTTCTTT
>-|TRBJ2-1|TRBV18|-
CASSATSSYNEQFF
TGTGCCAGCTCAGCTACTAGCTCCTACAATGAGCAGTTCTTC
>TRBD2|TRBJ2-1|TRBV10-1|few
CASSESRGGSRNEQFF
TGCGCCAGCAGTGAGTCCCGAGGCGGGAGTCGGAATGAGCAGTTCTTC
>-|TRBJ2-3|TRBV30|-
CAWSVKPIGDTQYF
TGTGCCTGGAGTGTAAAGCCTATCGGGGATACGCAGTATTTT
>TRBD2|TRBJ2-7|TRBV2|-
CASSLSSGGTYEQYF
TGTGCCAGCAGCCTATCCAGCGGGGGTACCTACGAGCAGTACTTC
>-|TRBJ1-5|TRBV15|-
CATSRQLDSYFNQPQHF
TGTGCCACCAGCAGACAATTAGACAGTTATTTCAATCAGCCCCAGCATTTT